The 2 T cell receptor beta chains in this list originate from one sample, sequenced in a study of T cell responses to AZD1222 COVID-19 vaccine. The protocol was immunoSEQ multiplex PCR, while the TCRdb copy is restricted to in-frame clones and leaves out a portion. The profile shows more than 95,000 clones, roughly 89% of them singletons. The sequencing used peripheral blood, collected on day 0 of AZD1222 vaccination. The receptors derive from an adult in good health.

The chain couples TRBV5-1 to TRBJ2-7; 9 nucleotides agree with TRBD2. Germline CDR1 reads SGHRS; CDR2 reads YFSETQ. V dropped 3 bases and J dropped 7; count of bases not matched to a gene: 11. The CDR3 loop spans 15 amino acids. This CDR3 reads CASSSIAGAPGEQYF. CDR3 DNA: TGCGCCAGCAGCTCGATAGCGGGAGCCCCGGGGGAGCAGTACTTC. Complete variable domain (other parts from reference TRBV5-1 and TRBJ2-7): KAGVTQTPRYLIKTRGQQVTLSCSPISGHRSVSWYQQTPGQGLQFLFEYFSETQRNKGNFPGRFSGRQFSNSRSEMNVSTLELGDSALYLCASSSIAGAPGEQYFGPGTRLTVT.

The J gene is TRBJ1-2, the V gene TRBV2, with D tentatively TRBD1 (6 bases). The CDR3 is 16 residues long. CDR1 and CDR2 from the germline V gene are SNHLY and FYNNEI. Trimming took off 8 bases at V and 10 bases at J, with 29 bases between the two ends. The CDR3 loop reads CASHGGARGPHLAYTF. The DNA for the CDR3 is TGTGCCAGCCATGGGGGGGCCAGGGGACCTCATTTGGCCTACACCTTC. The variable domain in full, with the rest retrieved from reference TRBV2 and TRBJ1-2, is EPEVTQTPSHQVTQMGQEVILRCVPISNHLYFYWYRQILGQKVEFLVSFYNNEISEKSEIFDDQFSVERPDGSNFTLKIRSTKLEDSAMYFCASHGGARGPHLAYTFGSGTRLTVV.